This TCR beta chain was recovered during a study of T cell responses to AZD1222 COVID-19 vaccine. Looking at the study overall: Analysis merged second doses at about 4 or about 12 weeks.

This clone has just a few counts. Profiled with immunoSEQ multiplex PCR; TCRdb holds only in-frame clones, not every one. The sample lists approximately 150,000 clones, roughly nine tenths seen once, with 1.9% in the top ten. This TCR was recovered from an adult in good health. Here the sequenced sample was peripheral blood, taken on day 0 of AZD1222 vaccination.

The CDR3 reads CASSYSPWMSEAFF. DNA for the CDR3: TGTGCCAGCAGTTACTCTCCATGGATGTCTGAAGCTTTCTTT. The chain combines TRBV6-5 with TRBJ1-1; D is uncertain. This CDR3 has 14 amino acids. Trimming took 0 bases from V and 6 from J, leaving 11 bases between them. Germline CDR1 is MNHEY and CDR2 is SVGAGI.